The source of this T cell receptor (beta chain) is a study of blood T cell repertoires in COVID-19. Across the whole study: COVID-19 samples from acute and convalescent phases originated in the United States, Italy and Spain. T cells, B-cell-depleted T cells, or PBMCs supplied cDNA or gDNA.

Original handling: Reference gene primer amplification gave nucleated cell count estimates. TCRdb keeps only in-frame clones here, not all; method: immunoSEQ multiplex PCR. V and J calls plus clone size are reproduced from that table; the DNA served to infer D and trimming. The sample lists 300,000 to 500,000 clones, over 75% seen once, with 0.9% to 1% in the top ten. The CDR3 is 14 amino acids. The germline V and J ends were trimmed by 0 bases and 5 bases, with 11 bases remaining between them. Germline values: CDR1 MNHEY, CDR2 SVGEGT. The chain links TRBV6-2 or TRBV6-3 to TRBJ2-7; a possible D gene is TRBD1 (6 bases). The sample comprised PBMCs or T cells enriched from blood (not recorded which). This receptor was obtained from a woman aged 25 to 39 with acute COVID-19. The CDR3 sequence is CASSYSGAGNEQYF. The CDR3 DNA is TGTGCCAGCAGTTACTCGGGGGCTGGCAACGAGCAGTACTTC.